The 2 T cell receptor beta chains reported below all come from one sample, sequenced in a study of post-analysis software for immune sequencing data. Points from the study as a whole: Patients carried several TRBV segments more frequently than controls did, and TRBV5-6, TRBV5-1 and TRBV20-1 were among them.

Antigens of these TCRs are unknown. Every TCR beta cDNA library bore unique molecular identifiers. Each CDR3 protein gets one entry after TCRdb re-called the PCR reads with MiXCR. The sample holds hundreds of thousands of distinct CDR3 sequences, around 34% seen once. The sample was blood. The receptors derive from a girl under 18 with multiple sclerosis.

DNA for the CDR3: TGTGCCAGCAGTTCTCTAGCGGGGACCGGGGAGCTGTTTTTT. This encodes CASSSLAGTGELFF. The V and J genes are TRBV12-3 or TRBV12-4 and TRBJ2-2; 9 bases match TRBD2. The CDR3 consists of 14 residues. Trimming cost V 4 bases and J 5 bases; bases outside gene matches: 2.

The chain joins TRBV5-1 to TRBJ1-1; D remains ambiguous. Germline V gene lookup returns CDR1 SGHRS and CDR2 YFSETQ. This CDR3 spans 15 amino acids. V dropped 4 bases and J dropped 1 base, with 14 bases sitting between them. CDR3 sequence: CASSRRTPQNTEAFF. The CDR3 bases are TGCGCCAGCAGCCGCCGGACCCCTCAGAACACTGAAGCTTTCTTT.